One sample yielded the 23 T cell receptor beta chains listed below, sequenced in a study of T cell responses to AZD1222 COVID-19 vaccine. The data were produced by immunoSEQ multiplex PCR, yet TCRdb's version contains in-frame clones alone and is incomplete. The sample has some 250,000 clones; approximately 94% are singletons. The sample was peripheral blood, taken 28 days after the second AZD1222 dose. The receptors derive from an adult who received the AZD1222 COVID-19 vaccine.

The chain recombines TRBV6-5 with TRBJ1-1, with a weak D call TRBD1 (5 bases). Germline lookup yields CDR1 MNHEY and CDR2 SVGAGI. The V gene lost 8 bases and the J gene lost 7 bases, with 17 bases spanning the gap. The CDR3 loop spans 13 amino acids. CDR3 sequence: CASPPRMGGEAFF. The CDR3 nucleotides are TGTGCCAGCCCCCCCCGCATGGGGGGTGAAGCTTTCTTT.

The gene calls are TRBV12-3 or TRBV12-4 and TRBJ2-3, with 9 bases fitting TRBD1. This CDR3 has 13 residues. With 7 bases clipped from V and 7 bases from J, the junction kept 6 bases outside the gene matches. The DNA of the CDR3 is TGTGCCAGCACCAGGGACAGGGTGCATACGCAGTATTTT. It translates to CASTRDRVHTQYF.

Note on this clone: In the same sample, other DNA sequences code for this CDR3. The chain uses TRBV7-2 and TRBJ2-7, with 9 positions matching TRBD1. The trim removed 5 bases at V and 3 bases at J, leaving 5 bases unmatched. This CDR3 comprises 14 residues. Per the germline V gene, CDR1 is SGHTA and CDR2 is FQGNSA. CDR3 amino acids: CASSPRQGGYEQYF. The DNA of the CDR3 is TGTGCCAGCAGCCCCCGACAGGGGGGCTACGAGCAGTACTTC.

On this clone: This specimen includes other DNA sequences encoding the same CDR3. The genes are TRBV9 and TRBJ1-1, with D unresolved. Germline assignment: CDR1 SGDLS and CDR2 YYNGEE. CDR3 length equals 13 residues. V lost 0 bases and J lost 2, with 5 bases in between. The CDR3, as DNA: TGTGCCAGCAGCGTAGCCACAAACACTGAAGCTTTCTTT. Translation gives CASSVATNTEAFF. Filled out from reference TRBV9 and TRBJ1-1, the complete variable domain reads DSGVTQTPKHLITATGQRVTLRCSPRSGDLSVYWYQQSLDQGLQFLIQYYNGEERAKGNILERFSAQQFPDLHSELNLSSLELGDSALYFCASSVATNTEAFFGQGTRLTVV.

The J gene is TRBJ2-1, the V gene TRBV19; possibly TRBD2 for D (5 bases). V shed 3 bases and J shed 4 bases, with 10 bases lying between them. This CDR3 has 14 amino acids. Germline-derived CDR1 and CDR2 are LNHDA and SQIVND (reference sequence). CDR3: CASSIQRFYNEQFF. The CDR3 DNA reads as TGTGCCAGTAGTATCCAGCGGTTTTACAATGAGCAGTTCTTC.

This chain links TRBV18 with TRBJ2-7; a weak D match, TRBD1 (6 bases). The CDR3 is 14 residues long. The germline CDR1 and CDR2 sequences are KGHSH and LQKENI. V lost 6 bases to trimming and J lost 0 bases, with 12 bases between them. CDR3 DNA: TGTGCCAGCTCTCGATCACAGGGCTCCTACGAGCAGTACTTC. This gives the protein CASSRSQGSYEQYF.

The chain couples TRBV9 to TRBJ1-2, with unresolved D. In germline, CDR1 is SGDLS, CDR2 YYNGEE. This CDR3 has 13 residues. Trimming stripped 0 bases from V and 7 bases from J, with 10 bases between. The CDR3 coding sequence is TGTGCCAGCAGCGTAGGCAAGGTCGGTGGCTACACCTTC. This encodes CASSVGKVGGYTF.

V and J are TRBV20-1 and TRBJ1-1, with D hard to call. The length of the CDR3 is 15 residues. CDR1 and CDR2 (germline): DFQATT, SNEGSKA (reference sequence). Trimming took 3 bases from V and 0 from J, leaving 14 bases between them. CDR3 residues: CSASNWLLMNTEAFF. The CDR3 nucleotides read TGCAGTGCTAGTAACTGGCTCCTCATGAACACTGAAGCTTTCTTT.

CDR3 region: CASSSRPGTGRNTEAFF. The CDR3 bases are TGTGCCAGCAGCTCTCGCCCGGGGACAGGGAGGAACACTGAAGCTTTCTTT. The V call is TRBV7-6, the J call TRBJ1-1; 9 nucleotides align to TRBD1. V was clipped by 4 bases and J by 1 base; unmatched bases: 10. The CDR3 length is 17 residues. Germline V gene lookup returns CDR1 SGHVS and CDR2 FNYEAQ.

The V call is TRBV16, the J call TRBJ2-7; TRBD2 might be the D (6 bases). Germline assignment: CDR1 KGHSY and CDR2 FQNENV. This CDR3 is 14 amino acids long. Trimming cost V 4 bases and J 6 bases, with 16 bases left between them. The CDR3 nucleotides read TGTGCCAGCAGCCGGAGGGACGGAGCGGGCGAGCAGTACTTC. It is translated as CASSRRDGAGEQYF.

V and J are TRBV7-3 and TRBJ2-2; D might be TRBD2 (6 bases). From germline, CDR1 is SGHTA and CDR2 FQGTGA. V lost 8 bases and J lost 4, with 14 bases in between. The CDR3 sequence is 14 residues long. As DNA, the CDR3 is TGTGCCAGCTTTAATAAGGAGGGCACCGGGGAGCTGTTTTTT. The encoded protein is CASFNKEGTGELFF.

The count of this clone is one. This rearrangement joins TRBV27 to TRBJ1-1, with TRBD1 matching 12 bases. The junction had 2 bases not matched to a gene; V was cut back by 3 bases and J by 6 bases. CDR1 is MNHEY and CDR2 is SMNVEV in the germline V gene (reference sequence). The CDR3 spans 14 residues. The CDR3 nucleotides read TGTGCCAGCAGTTTGGGGACAGGGGGCTCTGAAGCTTTCTTT. Translating it yields CASSLGTGGSEAFF.

The genes are TRBV6-1 and TRBJ1-6; D is undetermined. There are 14 residues in the CDR3. Trimming cost V 9 bases and J 6 bases, with 15 bases left between them. Germline V gives CDR1 MNHNS, CDR2 SASEGT. CDR3 sequence reads: CASHTTAVNSPLHF. DNA for the CDR3: TGTGCCAGTCATACTACGGCAGTTAATTCACCCCTCCACTTT.

This clone was detected a few times. This chain connects TRBV24-1 to TRBJ1-4; TRBD1 matches at 8 bases. V gave up 2 bases and J gave up 3 bases; unmatched junction bases: 4. CDR1 is KGHDR, CDR2 SFDVKD, per germline. There are 16 residues in the CDR3. CDR3 in DNA: TGTGCCACCAGTGATTCGCAGGGGGCGTCTAATGAAAAACTGTTTTTT. It specifies CATSDSQGASNEKLFF.

The chain carries TRBV6-2 or TRBV6-3 and TRBJ2-3; no reliable D call. The length of the CDR3 is 13 residues. V lost 6 bases, J lost 2 bases, and 9 bases lay in between. Germline CDR1 and CDR2: MNHEY and SVGEGT. The chain's CDR3 is CASSQVLTDTQYF. CDR3 DNA: TGTGCCAGCAGCCAGGTGCTCACAGATACGCAGTATTTT.

The chain has TRBV6-5 and TRBJ2-1, with D maybe TRBD1 (8 bases). Trimming took 4 bases from V and 1 from J, leaving 11 bases between them. Germline V CDR1 and CDR2: MNHEY, SVGAGI. The CDR3 runs 15 residues. The chain's CDR3 is CASSSQGGSYNEQFF. The DNA of the CDR3 is TGTGCCAGCAGTTCACAGGGGGGGTCCTACAATGAGCAGTTCTTC.

The chain employs TRBV19 and TRBJ2-2; no definite D call. In germline, CDR1 is LNHDA, CDR2 SQIVND (reference sequence). The CDR3 is 14 residues long. The ends were cut back, 6 bases at V and 0 bases at J, with 8 bases in the middle. CDR3 region: CASRWVANTGELFF. CDR3 sequence (DNA): TGTGCCAGTAGGTGGGTCGCGAACACCGGGGAGCTGTTTTTT.

The V gene is TRBV4-3, the J gene TRBJ1-3; TRBD1 is a possible D gene (6 bases). The CDR3 extends over 17 amino acids. The V gene's germline CDR1 is LGHNA and CDR2 YSLEER. V lost 0 bases to trimming and J lost 0 bases, with 12 bases between them. The CDR3: CASSQEGHFYSGNTIYF. The DNA of the CDR3 is TGCGCCAGCAGCCAAGAGGGACACTTCTACTCTGGAAACACCATATATTTT.

The chain employs TRBV29-1 and TRBJ2-5; 9 positions match TRBD1. With V trimmed by 2 bases and J by 4 bases, 8 bases remained unmatched. Germline CDR1 SQVTM, CDR2 ANQGSEA. The CDR3 totals 15 residues. The CDR3 DNA follows: TGCAGCGTTGAACTGGGACAGGGAGAGCCAGAGACCCAGTACTTC. This sequence encodes CSVELGQGEPETQYF.

The chain carries TRBV6-6 and TRBJ2-6; no definite D call. CDR3 length: 14 amino acids. The ends were cut back, 7 bases at V and 2 bases at J, with 9 bases in the middle. From germline, CDR1 is MNHNY and CDR2 SVGAGI (reference sequence). This chain's CDR3 is CASTEPTGANVLTF. CDR3 nucleotide sequence: TGTGCCAGCACCGAGCCTACTGGGGCCAACGTCCTGACTTTC.

This chain uses TRBV28 with TRBJ1-5; a weak D match, TRBD1 (6 bases). The CDR3 runs 16 residues. CDR1 is MDHEN and CDR2 is SYDVKM in the germline V gene. Trimming removed 5 bases from V and 6 bases from J, with 20 bases in between. The CDR3: CASSQWGASSRQPQHF. The CDR3 DNA is TGTGCCAGCAGTCAATGGGGGGCGAGCTCCCGTCAGCCCCAGCATTTT. Based on the CDR3 plus reference TRBV28 and TRBJ1-5, the full variable domain is DVKVTQSSRYLVKRTGEKVFLECVQDMDHENMFWYRQDPGLGLRLIYFSYDVKMKEKGDIPEGYSVSREKKERFSLILESASTNQTSMYLCASSQWGASSRQPQHFGDGTRLSIL.

This chain connects TRBV14 to TRBJ1-2; TRBD1 might be the D (5 bases). Trimming shortened V by 4 bases and J by 5 bases, and 14 bases separated the two germline ends. From germline, CDR1 is SGHDN and CDR2 FVKESK. The CDR3 loop spans 14 amino acids. The CDR3 DNA is TGTGCCAGCAGCCGAGATTCGACAGCATATGGCTACACCTTC. Its translation is CASSRDSTAYGYTF.

This chain uses TRBV29-1 with TRBJ1-1; D is uncertain. Between the trimmed V and J ends, which lost 3 bases and 1 base, there was a span of 9 bases. Germline V lookup: CDR1 SQVTM, CDR2 ANQGSEA. The CDR3 runs 13 residues. The CDR3 nucleotides are TGCAGCGTTGAGCTTGCGGGGAACACTGAAGCTTTCTTT. The encoded protein is CSVELAGNTEAFF. Drawing the rest from reference TRBV29-1 and TRBJ1-1, the complete variable domain is SAVISQKPSRDICQRGTSLTIQCQVDSQVTMMFWYRQQPGQSLTLIATANQGSEATYESGFVIDKFPISRPNLTFSTLTVSNMSPEDSSIYLCSVELAGNTEAFFGQGTRLTVV.